This T cell receptor (beta chain) was sequenced during a study of molecular identifiers for immune sequencing clone quantification listed by TCRdb under 2018. Describing the broader study: For a replicate experiment, the RNA from either 20,000 or 100,000 naive CD8 T cells was divided into five aliquots, and four of those aliquots went on to sequencing. This methods study benchmarked molecular-identifier clustering-based TCR repertoire sequencing (MIDCIRS) and TCR RNA copy counting, using CD8 T cells to do so. The paper's findings and limits, for the study overall: When barcode sub-clustering was not used, chimeric consensus sequences inflated TCR diversity, with chimeras reaching as high as 47%. Approximately 2.7 recovered TCR RNA copies per cell were obtained by modeling, versus roughly 9.1 by digital PCR, implying a capture efficiency of 25% to 30%. Spiked-in Jurkat TCR RNA equivalent to a single cell was reported to be detectable even among approximately 900,000 naive CD8 T cells. The naive libraries included spiked-in Jurkat TCR RNA (roughly nine copies' worth), and this Jurkat TCR RNA is not part of the donor repertoire. Highly expanded clone sizes could be underestimated if identical TCR molecules share a barcode. In CMV-specific effector cells, clones with more than 20 RNA copies contained over 99% of molecules, whereas in naive cells such clones contained under 1% of molecules.

Preparation of the library involved PCR. The sequencer listed for this sample is Illumina HiSeq 4000. Bulk TCR libraries were prepared as previously described, using TCR primers listed in Table S5. The Qiagen AllPrep DNA/RNA kit was used to purify total RNA. Before any analysis, reads coming from multiple sequencing runs of the same library were combined into one pool. As for the original processing: Reads were retained only if an exact TCR constant sequence was present, and the retained reads were trimmed to 150 nt and grouped according to their 12-nt molecular barcodes. Within each barcode group, reads were sub-clustered at a 15% Levenshtein threshold, and quality-weighted consensus sequences were built per RNA molecule. Non-functional sequences were removed, as were lower-count sequences one edit away from another. Based on fitting two negative binomial distributions, any barcode sub-cluster with under 20% of the maximum read count was discarded. TCRdb ran its own pipeline on the public reads, namely fastp trimming at Q25 and MiXCR clone calling, and kept in-frame beta chains. When rows share a CDR3 protein, they turn into one entry using the most common DNA and genes. TCRdb, rather than the study authors, made the V and J calls. For this sample the table gives 8,000 to 13,000 distinct CDR3 sequences, of which roughly a sixth were detected only once. Around 2.1% of the sample is taken by the ten largest.

This clonotype was observed at least ten times. Its target antigen remains unknown. Within one base of it there is no much larger clone, and no base qualities were kept. Libraries of naive CD8 T cells were built from anywhere between about 20,000 and 1,000,000 sorted cells, with 10%, 30% or 50% of the purified RNA used. Naive CD8 T cells, defined as CD8+CD4-CCR7+CD45RA+, were FACS-sorted into RLT Plus buffer on a BD FACSAria II. To test detection sensitivity, Jurkat RNA equal to around 11 TCR copies was added to samples of roughly 17,000-1,100,000 naive CD8 T cells. Enrichment of CD8 T cells was performed with RosetteSep CD8+ T Cell Enrichment Cocktail and Ficoll-Paque, after which ACK red cell lysis was carried out. The CDR3 contains 16 residues, cysteine and phenylalanine counted. The sequence is cut down to CDR3 DNA, 48 bases in frame from base 1. Relative to germline, V is 0 bases shorter and J is 7 bases shorter, with 19 bases between their ends. The germline V gene sets CDR1 to SGHAT and CDR2 to FQNNGV.

The origin of this receptor is a human donor in good health. Some libraries in this study had Jurkat cell RNA spiked in. The chain links TRBV11-2 with TRBJ2-7, with the D gene uncertain. Sequenced: naive CD8+ T cells from blood, with Jurkat cell RNA spiked in. The cell subset or site label for this specimen denotes: FACS-sorted CD8+CD4-CCR7+CD45RA+ naive T cells. The CDR3 is CASSLEYSSPGWEQYF. The DNA reads TGTGCCAGCAGCTTAGAATATTCCAGCCCGGGCTGGGAGCAGTACTTC.